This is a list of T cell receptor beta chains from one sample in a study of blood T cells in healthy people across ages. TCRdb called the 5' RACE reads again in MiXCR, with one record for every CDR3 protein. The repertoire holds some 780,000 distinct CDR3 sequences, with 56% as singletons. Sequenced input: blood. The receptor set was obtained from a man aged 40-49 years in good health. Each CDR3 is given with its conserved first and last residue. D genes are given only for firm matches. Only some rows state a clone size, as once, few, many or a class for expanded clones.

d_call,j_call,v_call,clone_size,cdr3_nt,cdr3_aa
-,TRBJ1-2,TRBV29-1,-,TGCAGCGTTTGGGACCGGCCCGAGCGGTATGGCTACACCTTC,CSVWDRPERYGYTF
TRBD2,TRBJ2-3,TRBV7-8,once,TGTGCCAGCACCACCAGAGCGACTAGCGATTTAAGAGATACGCAGTATTTT,CASTTRATSDLRDTQYF
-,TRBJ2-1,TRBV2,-,TGTGCCAGCAGTCAACAAATTTACAATGAGCAGTTCTTC,CASSQQIYNEQFF
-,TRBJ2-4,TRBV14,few,TGTGCCAGCAGCCAAGATATGATTGGGGGCTGGGGCATTCAGTACTTC,CASSQDMIGGWGIQYF
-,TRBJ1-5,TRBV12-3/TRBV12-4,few,TGTGCCAGCAGACTAGCGGGGTTGGGCGGACCGGGGCAGCCCCAGCATTTT,CASRLAGLGGPGQPQHF
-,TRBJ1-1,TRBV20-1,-,TGCAGTGCTACCCCGGGAGGGAGAGTGAACACTGAAGCTTTCTTT,CSATPGGRVNTEAFF
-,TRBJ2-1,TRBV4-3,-,TGCGCCAGCAGCCACATGACAGGAGGGGAGCAGTTCTTC,CASSHMTGGEQFF
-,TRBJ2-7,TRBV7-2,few,TGTGCCAGCAGCTTAAGGAGGGAGGTTCCCTCCTACGAGCAGTACTTC,CASSLRREVPSYEQYF
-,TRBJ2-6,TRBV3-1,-,TGTGCCAGCAGCCAAGACGACAGGTGGCGGTCAACTGGGGCCAACGTCCTGACTTTC,CASSQDDRWRSTGANVLTF
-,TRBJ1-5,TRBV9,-,TGTGCCAGCAGCGCCGGGGGGGGTCGGCAGCCCCAGCATTTT,CASSAGGGRQPQHF
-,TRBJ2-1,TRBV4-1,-,TGCGCCAGCAGCCAAGGCCGTTGGAATGAGCAGTTCTTC,CASSQGRWNEQFF
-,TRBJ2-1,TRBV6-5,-,TGTGCCAGCAGTTACCGGCGCGATGAGCAGTTCTTC,CASSYRRDEQFF
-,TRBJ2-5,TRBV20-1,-,TGCAGTGCTATCGGGATAGCGGAGGACCAAGAGACCCAGTACTTC,CSAIGIAEDQETQYF
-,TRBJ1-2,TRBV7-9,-,TGTGCCAGCAGCTCAGACCCCGGCCGCAGGGGTGGCTACACCTTC,CASSSDPGRRGGYTF
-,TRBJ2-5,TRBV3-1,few,TGTGCCAGCAGCCAAGAGCTTGTCGGGACCGAGGTGACCCAGTACTTC,CASSQELVGTEVTQYF
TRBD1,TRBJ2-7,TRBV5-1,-,TGCGCCAGCCGTAGGGACAGCACTTCGAACTACGAGCAGTACTTC,CASRRDSTSNYEQYF
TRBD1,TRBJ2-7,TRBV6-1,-,TGTGCCAGCAGCCGACAGGGGATGGACGAGCACTACTTC,CASSRQGMDEHYF
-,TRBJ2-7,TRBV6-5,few,TGTGCCAGCAGTCGACAGGGACTCTACGAGCAGTACTTC,CASSRQGLYEQYF
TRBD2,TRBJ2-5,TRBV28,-,TGTGCCAGCAGTTTAAGTCTCCGGGAGGGAGAGGAGACCCAGTACTTC,CASSLSLREGEETQYF
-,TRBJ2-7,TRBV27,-,TGTGCCAGCAGTTTAAGCCGCCGCACCGTCCACGAGCAGTACTTC,CASSLSRRTVHEQYF
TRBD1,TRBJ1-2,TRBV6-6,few,TGTGCCAGCAGTCCGGGACAGCGTAACTATGGCTACACCTTC,CASSPGQRNYGYTF
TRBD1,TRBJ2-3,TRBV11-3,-,TGTGCCAGCAGCTCCTTCGGACAGGGCGGGGCGGATACGCAGTATTTT,CASSSFGQGGADTQYF
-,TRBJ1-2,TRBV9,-,TGTGCCAGCAGCGTTCAGAGCGGACAGCCAAGCCCTGATGGCTACACCTTC,CASSVQSGQPSPDGYTF
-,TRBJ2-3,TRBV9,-,TGTGCCAGCAGCGGGTTTACCGGGACATCAAACACAGATACGCAGTATTTT,CASSGFTGTSNTDTQYF
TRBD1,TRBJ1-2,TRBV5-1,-,TGCGCCAGCAGCTTGGAAGGGGACAGGGAAAGCGGCTACACCTTC,CASSLEGDRESGYTF
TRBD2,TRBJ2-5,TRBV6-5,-,TGTGCCAGCAGTTACTCGATACTAGCGGGGACAGAGACCCAGTACTTC,CASSYSILAGTETQYF
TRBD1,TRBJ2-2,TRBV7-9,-,TGTGCCAGCAGCCACGGACAGGGGAGTCCCGCGAACACCGGGGAGCTGTTTTTT,CASSHGQGSPANTGELFF
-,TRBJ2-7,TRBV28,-,TGTGCCAGCAGTCGACGGGCAGGCTACGAGCAGTACTTC,CASSRRAGYEQYF
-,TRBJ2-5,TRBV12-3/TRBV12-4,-,TGTGCCAGCAGTTTCCATCTAGACCAAGAGACCCAGTACTTC,CASSFHLDQETQYF
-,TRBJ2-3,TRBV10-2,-,TGCGCCAGCAGGATGAATGGCGGGTATACAGATACGCAGTATTTT,CASRMNGGYTDTQYF
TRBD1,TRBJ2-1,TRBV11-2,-,TGTGCCAGCAGCCCCGACACAACAGGGACAGGCGCTTACAATGAGCAGTTCTTC,CASSPDTTGTGAYNEQFF
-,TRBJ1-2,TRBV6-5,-,TGTGCCAGCAGTTACGGGGCCAACTATGGCTACACCTTC,CASSYGANYGYTF
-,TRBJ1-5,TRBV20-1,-,TGCAGTGCTAGGCGACAGGATCAGCCCCAGCATTTT,CSARRQDQPQHF
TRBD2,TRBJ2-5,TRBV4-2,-,TGTGCCAGCAGCCAAATGGGGGGACTAGCGGGGAGCAACCAAGAGACCCAGTACTTC,CASSQMGGLAGSNQETQYF
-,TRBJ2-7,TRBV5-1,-,TGCGCCAGCAGAGTGGCAGGGGAGTCCTACGAGCAGTACTTC,CASRVAGESYEQYF
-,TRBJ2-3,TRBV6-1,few,TGTGCCAGCAGTGAGGCGGGTGGGAGCACAGATACGCAGTATTTT,CASSEAGGSTDTQYF
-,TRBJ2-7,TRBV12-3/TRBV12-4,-,TGTGCCAGCAGAGGTTCAGCCTACTACGAGCAGTACTTC,CASRGSAYYEQYF
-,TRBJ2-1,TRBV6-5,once,TGTGCCAGCAGTTACTCGACGACCCCAGGCAATGAGCAGTTCTTC,CASSYSTTPGNEQFF
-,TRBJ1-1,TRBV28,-,TGTGCCAGCAGTCTCCCCGGACAATATGAAGCTTTCTTT,CASSLPGQYEAFF
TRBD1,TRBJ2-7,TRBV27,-,TGTGCCAGCAGCCGCCCCGGGACAGGGGTTTACGAGCAGTACTTC,CASSRPGTGVYEQYF
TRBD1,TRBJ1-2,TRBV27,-,TGTGCCAGCAGTCCGGGACAGGGGGCAGGGTATGGCTACACCTTC,CASSPGQGAGYGYTF
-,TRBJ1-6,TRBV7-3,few,TGTGCCAGCAGCATAGACCCCGGTTCACCCCTCCACTTT,CASSIDPGSPLHF
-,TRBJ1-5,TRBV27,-,TGTGCCAGCACGACAGGTTTTCAGCCCCAGCATTTT,CASTTGFQPQHF
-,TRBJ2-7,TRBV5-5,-,TGTGCCAGCAGCTTGGCGGGTCAGGCGATTTACTACGAGCAGTACTTC,CASSLAGQAIYYEQYF
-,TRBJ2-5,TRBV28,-,TGTGCCAGCAGTCCCTTACTCCAAGAGACCCAGTACTTC,CASSPLLQETQYF
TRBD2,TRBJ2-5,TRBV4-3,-,TGCGCCAGCAGCCAGAATGGACTAGCGGGAGGGCCGAGGAATGAGCAGTACTTC,CASSQNGLAGGPRNEQYF
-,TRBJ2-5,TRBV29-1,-,TGCAGCGTTCTATTGGCACAGGAAGAGACCCAGTACTTC,CSVLLAQEETQYF
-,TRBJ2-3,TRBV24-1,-,TGTGCCACCAGTGATTTGCGAGAAGACGGGGATACGCAGTATTTT,CATSDLREDGDTQYF
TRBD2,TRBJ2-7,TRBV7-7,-,TGTGCCAGCAGCTTGCGGGAGGGGGGTGAGCAGTACTTC,CASSLREGGEQYF
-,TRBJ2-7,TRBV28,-,TGTGCCAGCAGTTTTCGCGGGACAGCAGCTACCTACGAGCAGTACTTC,CASSFRGTAATYEQYF
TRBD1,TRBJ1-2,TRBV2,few,TGTGCCAGCAGTGCCGGGACAGGAGGCAGGCATGGCTACACCTTC,CASSAGTGGRHGYTF
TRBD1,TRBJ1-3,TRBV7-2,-,TGTGCCAGCAGCTATTGGACAGGGAAAGGAAACACCATATATTTT,CASSYWTGKGNTIYF
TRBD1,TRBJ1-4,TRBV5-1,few,TGCGCCAGCAGCCCAGCTGGGACAGCGAATGAAAAACTGTTTTTT,CASSPAGTANEKLFF
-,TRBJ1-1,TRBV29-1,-,TGCAGCGTTGTTCGGGGGGGAGGGTACAGTGAAGCTTTCTTT,CSVVRGGGYSEAFF
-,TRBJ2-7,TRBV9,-,TGTGCCAGCAGCGCAAGCACAGGACCCTACGAGCAGTACTTC,CASSASTGPYEQYF
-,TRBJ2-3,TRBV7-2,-,TGTGCCAGCAGGGTTGCGGGATTAGATACGCAGTATTTT,CASRVAGLDTQYF
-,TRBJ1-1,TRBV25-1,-,TGTGCCAGCAGTGTGATGGGTGGTGACACTGAAGCTTTCTTT,CASSVMGGDTEAFF
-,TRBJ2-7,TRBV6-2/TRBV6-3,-,TGTGCCAGCAGTTACGGGTACTACGAGCAGTACTTC,CASSYGYYEQYF
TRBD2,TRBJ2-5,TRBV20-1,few,TGCAGTGCTAGAGTCGGGGGGACTAGCGGGGGGACCCAGTACTTC,CSARVGGTSGGTQYF